The present TCR beta chain was sequenced within a study of shared clonotypes between healthy human individuals (dated by TCRdb to 2018 to 2020). Some background on the complete study: The cohort comprised a couple of women and three men aged 18 to 49 years. For each donor, three plates each were used for CD4 naive and CD4 memory, two plates were used for CD8 naive, and one plate was used for CD8 memory. Blood TCR repertoires of five healthy adults were deeply sequenced to estimate repertoire size and the extent of clonotype sharing between individuals. To increase sequencing depth and limit assay-specific biases, different laboratories used diverse techniques to prepare libraries and sequence TCR repertoires. Between about 0.85 and 9.5 billion PBMCs per donor were obtained by leukapheresis. Study-wide findings and limitations: Because the study included a small number of donors, the genetic and exposure-history diversity represented was limited. Larger estimated clonotype richness was generally found for naive subsets than for memory subsets. When a handful of donors were compared, the shared fraction of clonotypes was about 5% for naive CD4, around 3.6% for naive CD8, more than 2% for memory CD4, and around 0.37% for memory CD8. Pairwise subsampling led to the expectation that sequencing depth would affect the degree of clonotype sharing among donors. Rarefaction of sorted-subset datasets indicated incomplete sequencing despite the large sequencing depth. Clonotypes shared by all four sorted-subset donors showed higher generation probabilities than non-shared clonotypes. Sampling was limited to blood, and TCR repertoires in tissue likely differ from TCR repertoires in blood.

Using the deep immunoSEQ assay, multiplex PCR amplified TCR CDR3 regions from genomic DNA. Extracted genomic DNA from each cell subset was distributed evenly across all wells of several immunoSEQ 96-well plates, and each plate was treated as a replicate. For sorted subsets, 200 to 250 ng genomic DNA, equal to about 30,000 T cell genomes, was loaded into each replicate PCR. Purified libraries were measured with a Qubit 3.0 fluorometer, size-checked on a Bioanalyzer 2100, and measured again with the KAPA Library Quantification kit. Every immunoSEQ 96-well plate was sequenced on a separate single-read 150-cycle Illumina NextSeq 550 flow cell. The study's processing was this. The immunoSEQ output contained only junctional sequences without quality scores, so filtering could not match that applied to full-length reads. To assign V/J genes and CDR3, sequences were annotated against IMGT germline references using PyIR, a Python wrapper for IgBLAST v1.9. Any read was removed if the V/J assignment was weak (E-value above 1e-6), the CDR3 was missing, or the read contained stop codons, out-of-frame junctions, or ambiguous translated residues. V3J clonotypes were defined as sequences sharing the same inferred V gene, J gene, and CDR3 amino acid sequence. To compute the percentage overlap between repertoires, the number of shared unique clonotypes was divided by the size of the smaller repertoire. RTK rarefaction, the Chao1 estimator, and Recon v2.1 estimates of unobserved clonotypes were used to assess repertoire richness. Generation probabilities for all TCRbeta clonotypes obtained by the gDNA method from a few donors were computed using OLGA. The source is immuneACCESS, and TCRdb retained only in-frame sequences with V and J called. Part of the clones is not carried over; for the studies checked, unresolved V genes explain less than half of this, and the remainder is unexplained. The D gene and trimming were derived from the DNA, and the V and J assignments and clone size from that table. The sample data list hundreds of thousands of clones, and approximately 79% of these were observed just once. The ten largest account for 1.8% of the sample.

Of note for this clone: What antigen it recognizes has not been identified. The input lacks base qualities; no much larger clone sits a single base away. The sample contains more than one DNA sequence encoding this CDR3.

CDR1 and CDR2 (SGDLS, YYNGEE) derive from the germline V gene. The CDR3 runs 14 residues from the cysteine to the phenylalanine. CDR3 DNA is the only sequence kept; it has 42 bases, read in frame from the first base. V drops 0 bases and J drops 5 bases, leaving 11 bases in between. Donors were healthy HIV-negative adults with no recently reported acute infections or vaccinations. Every donor was a Caucasian adult residing in Nashville, Tennessee, USA. Magnetic negative selection was used to enrich CD4+ T cells, after which naive cells were positively selected on CD45RA and the negative fraction became the memory subset. Blood was collected by leukapheresis, and PBMCs were isolated by Ficoll-Histopaque density gradient centrifugation and then cryopreserved in liquid nitrogen vapor phase. Analytical flow cytometry was used to check the purity and quantity of every magnetically sorted T cell population. Genomic DNA was isolated from each sorted fraction and quantified by UV absorbance on a Nanodrop 2000c.

The specimen sequenced was memory CD4+ T cells sorted from blood. The cell subset or site label here, explained by the study, means: CD45RA-negative fraction. This sequence originates from a woman aged 25 to 39 in good health. The rearranged chain carries TRBV9 and TRBJ1-1; the D gene is perhaps TRBD1, from 5 matching bases. The DNA sequence is TGTGCCAGCAGCGTAGGGGGTTGGGGGACTGAAGCTTTCTTT. It translates to CASSVGGWGTEAFF.